The 15 T cell receptor beta chains listed next were all sequenced from one sample in a study of T cell changes during pregnancy in multiple sclerosis. Method: immunoSEQ multiplex PCR; TCRdb's copy keeps in-frame clones and lacks some. The table has 35,000 to 50,000 clones, about 87% seen once. This sample comprised CD4+ T cells from peripheral blood mononuclear cells, obtained in the second trimester of pregnancy. These receptors all come from a female donor with multiple sclerosis, enrolled in a pregnancy study.

This clone was found a few times. The chain recombines TRBV19 with TRBJ2-1, with 7 bases matching TRBD2. The germline CDR1 and CDR2 sequences are LNHDA and SQIVND (reference sequence). Losses at the gene ends were 5 bases for V and 10 bases for J; bases not matched to a gene: 14. The CDR3 is 15 amino acids. CDR3 DNA sequence: TGTGCCAGTAGTCTGCGGACTAGTTCCCATATCGAGCAGTTCTTC. Amino acid sequence: CASSLRTSSHIEQFF. Combining the CDR3 with reference TRBV19 and TRBJ2-1 gives the whole variable domain DGGITQSPKYLFRKEGQNVTLSCEQNLNHDAMYWYRQDPGQGLRLIYYSQIVNDFQKGDIAEGYSVSREKKESFPLTVTSAQKNPTAFYLCASSLRTSSHIEQFFGPGTRLTVL.

This chain connects TRBV7-2 to TRBJ1-3; maybe TRBD1 (6 bases). CDR1 is SGHTA, CDR2 FQGNSA, per germline. V lost 1 base and J 0 bases, leaving 10 bases between the germline ends. This CDR3 spans 16 amino acids. The CDR3 loop is CASSLGTANSGNTIYF. CDR3 nucleotide sequence: TGTGCCAGCAGCTTAGGGACAGCTAACTCTGGAAACACCATATATTTT.

V gene TRBV2 combines with J gene TRBJ2-1; TRBD2 matches at 8 bases. CDR3 length: 13 amino acids. Germline V CDR1 and CDR2: SNHLY, FYNNEI. V shed 5 bases and J 6 bases; nucleotides not matched to a gene: 3. The CDR3 coding sequence is TGTGCCAGCAGTCCGGGAGGGCCCAATGAGCAGTTCTTC. The encoded protein is CASSPGGPNEQFF.

The rearrangement joins TRBV25-1 to TRBJ2-5; D is ambiguous. The CDR3 extends over 14 amino acids. The germline CDR1 and CDR2 sequences are MGHDK and SYGVNS. V was shortened by 7 bases and J by 5 bases, with 17 bases between the two germline ends. In nucleotides, the CDR3 is TGTGCCAGCAAAGGTGGTGGGCAGGTTGAGACCCAGTACTTC. It yields the protein CASKGGGQVETQYF.

Only a few counts were recorded for this clone. Within the sample, other DNA sequences also encode this same CDR3. V and J are TRBV5-4 and TRBJ1-1, with 7 bases aligning to TRBD1. Germline lookup yields CDR1 SGHNT and CDR2 YYREEE (reference sequence). V was clipped by 1 base and J by 4 bases; unmatched bases: 1. The CDR3 consists of 13 residues. For the CDR3, the DNA is TGTGCCAGCAGCTTGCAGGGGGGCACTGAAGCTTTCTTT. This encodes CASSLQGGTEAFF.

This chain connects TRBV29-1 to TRBJ2-1, with TRBD2 identical over 11 bases. Looked up from germline, CDR1 is SQVTM and CDR2 is ANQGSEA. The CDR3 spans 14 residues. Trimming cost V 4 bases and J 9 bases; bases outside gene matches: 8. Here the CDR3 DNA reads TGCAGCGTTGGGACTAGCGGGCCTTCCCCTGAGCAGTTCTTC. The encoded protein is CSVGTSGPSPEQFF.

The gene calls are TRBV27 and TRBJ1-4; 7 nucleotides align to TRBD1. The CDR3 spans 14 residues. Germline values: CDR1 MNHEY, CDR2 SMNVEV (reference sequence). The ends lost 2 bases at V and 10 bases at J; junction bases unmatched: 7. CDR3 in DNA: TGTGCCAGCAGTTTAAGACAGGGAAAAGGAAAACTGTTTTTT. This gives the protein CASSLRQGKGKLFF. The variable domain in full, completed from reference TRBV27 and TRBJ1-4, reads EAQVTQNPRYLITVTGKKLTVTCSQNMNHEYMSWYRQDPGLGLRQIYYSMNVEVTDKGDVPEGYKVSRKEKRNFPLILESPSPNQTSLYFCASSLRQGKGKLFFGSGTQLSVL.

The table lists this clone with a count of one. J is TRBJ2-5 and V is TRBV21-1; the table's TRBD1 call for D was not verified on the DNA. TRBV21-1 is recorded as a pseudogene. The CDR3 consists of 18 residues. The DNA for the CDR3 is TGTGCCAGCAGCAAAGCGCGAGAGACAGGGCCCCAATGGGAGACCCAGTACTTC. Its protein is CASSKARETGPQWETQYF.

The rearrangement joins TRBV6-1 to TRBJ2-2, with 9 bases that match TRBD2. Germline values: CDR1 MNHNS, CDR2 SASEGT. The CDR3 extends over 17 amino acids. J lost 5 bases, V lost 4 bases, and 11 bases had no gene match. CDR3 DNA sequence: TGTGCCAGCAGTGCAGTAGGCGGGAGGGCTGGGACCGGGGAGCTGTTTTTT. It yields the protein CASSAVGGRAGTGELFF.

The V gene is TRBV4-1, the J gene TRBJ2-3; possibly TRBD1 for D (5 bases). Trimming cost V 1 base and J 4 bases, with 12 bases left between them. Germline loops: CDR1 MGHRA, CDR2 YSYEKL. CDR3 size: 15 residues. The CDR3 DNA reads as TGCGCCAGCAGCCAAGGGGGCAGGGTCCCAGATACGCAGTATTTT. The encoded protein is CASSQGGRVPDTQYF.

This sequence joins TRBV6-5 and TRBJ2-7; TRBD1 is a possible D gene (5 bases). Per germline, CDR1 MNHEY and CDR2 SVGAGI. CDR3 length: 14 amino acids. The V gene lost 3 bases and the J gene lost 11 bases, with 20 bases spanning the gap. The CDR3 DNA reads TGTGCCAGCAGTTATAGGTGGGGCGATAGGATCGAGTACTTC. This codes for CASSYRWGDRIEYF.

The J gene is TRBJ2-1, the V gene TRBV9; 7 nucleotides line up with TRBD2. In germline, CDR1 is SGDLS, CDR2 YYNGEE. The CDR3 loop spans 17 amino acids. V lost 0 bases to trimming and J lost 4 bases; unmatched junction nucleotides: 10. CDR3 in amino acids: CASSVGGGPLVYNEQFF. The CDR3 bases are TGTGCCAGCAGCGTAGGGGGAGGGCCCCTTGTATACAATGAGCAGTTCTTC.

J is TRBJ2-7 and V is TRBV25-1; perhaps TRBD2 as D (6 bases). The V and J ends lost 6 bases and 3 bases respectively, with 15 bases between them. Germline V CDR1 and CDR2: MGHDK, SYGVNS. This CDR3 spans 14 amino acids. The CDR3 DNA is TGTGCCAGCAGCCGTCCGGGGAGGAACTACGAGCAGTACTTC. This sequence encodes CASSRPGRNYEQYF.

The chain joins TRBV18 to TRBJ2-7; 13 positions agree with TRBD2. With 6 bases clipped from V and 2 bases from J, the junction kept 4 bases outside the gene matches. CDR1 is KGHSH, CDR2 LQKENI, per germline. The CDR3 totals 15 residues. CDR3 in amino acids: CASSPTSGRAYEQYF. Here the CDR3 DNA reads TGTGCCAGCTCCCCAACTAGCGGGAGGGCCTACGAGCAGTACTTC.

V usage is TRBV27 and J usage is TRBJ2-3; TRBD1 matches at 7 bases. CDR1 MNHEY and CDR2 SMNVEV come from the germline V gene (reference sequence). Germline trimming cut 5 bases from V and 0 bases from J; bases unmatched to any gene: 8. CDR3 length: 16 amino acids. In DNA, the CDR3 is TGTGCCAGCAGTACACCGACAGGGACAAGCACAGATACGCAGTATTTT. Its protein is CASSTPTGTSTDTQYF.